Listed here is a single T cell receptor (beta chain). There is no known antigen for this receptor. Its ends do not fully match the called genes, so a read error is possible. The germline V gene specifies MNHNS as CDR1 and SASEGT as CDR2. Taken from cysteine to phenylalanine, the CDR3 has 15 residues. Only the CDR3 part of the read is kept: 45 bases, read in frame from the first base. Participants in the prospective study were aged roughly 18 to 89 years, lived in more than 20 United States geographic areas, and enrolled through a virtual design. In the prospective study, participants were assigned to cohorts based on the clinical history participants reported in a screening survey and a study questionnaire. Recovered participants in ImmuneRACE Cohort 3 were defined as having two consecutive negative NP/OP PCR tests, clearance from a healthcare professional, or resolution of symptoms. Mobile phlebotomists in the prospective study collected whole blood, serum and a nasopharyngeal or oropharyngeal swab from every participant. Additional blood draws and questionnaires over a 2-month period could optionally be provided by prospective study participants. Blood samples from the prospective study were shipped frozen or at room temperature prior to DNA extraction.

The sample belongs to a study of blood T cell repertoires in COVID-19 (TCRdb year 2020). About the full investigation: Collaborator samples came from the United States, Italy and Spain and covered acute and convalescent phases of COVID-19. The prospective study material was composed of cDNA or gDNA derived from T cells, B-cell-depleted T cells, or PBMCs. The dataset comprised deeply sampled blood TCRbeta repertoires from subjects exposed to, actively infected with, or recovered from COVID-19. The repertoires were released in a freely available public database intended as a resource for research on the immune response to SARS-CoV-2. Samples were obtained from the ongoing ImmuneRACE study (first 160 participants) and from some 1,200 subjects provided by 6 global collaborators. The sample metadata nearly always contained a de-identified subject ID, COVID-19 status, age in years and sex. HLA class I and class II types, where available, came from metadata supplied by the sample provider rather than from assay-based typing.

Overall study outcomes, separate from this receptor: The amount of clinical and demographic metadata varied by source and participant and was provided uncurated.

TCRbeta CDR3 regions were amplified from genomic DNA by means of the immunoSEQ Assay, a bias-controlled multiplex PCR. Per the source publication's procedure: Nucleated cell counts per sample were estimated from amplification of reference gene primers within the assay. To quantify the absolute abundance of each unique TCRbeta CDR3 rearrangement, sequence reads were collapsed and filtered. Productive Simpson clonality was computed per sample as the square root of Simpson's diversity index over productive rearrangements. As stored in TCRdb, this immuneACCESS dataset retains in-frame rearrangements with V and J assigned. A fraction of the clones does not appear; measured against another copy, unresolved V genes explain less than half of the discrepancy, and the remainder lacks a known reason. The DNA gave D and trimming, while V, J and clone size come from that table. This sample comprises about 310,000 clones, roughly 89% of them detected only once. The top ten clonotypes cover more than 8.5% of the sample.

Recombination linked TRBV6-1 to TRBJ2-1; a stretch of 10 junction bases matches TRBD2. The clonotype originates from a woman between 18 and 30 years old who had recovered from COVID-19. The sequenced material came from PBMCs or T cells enriched from blood (not recorded which). The nucleotides are TGTGCCAGCAGTAAAGCGGGAGGGCGCAATAATGAGCAGTTCTTC. It encodes CASSKAGGRNNEQFF.